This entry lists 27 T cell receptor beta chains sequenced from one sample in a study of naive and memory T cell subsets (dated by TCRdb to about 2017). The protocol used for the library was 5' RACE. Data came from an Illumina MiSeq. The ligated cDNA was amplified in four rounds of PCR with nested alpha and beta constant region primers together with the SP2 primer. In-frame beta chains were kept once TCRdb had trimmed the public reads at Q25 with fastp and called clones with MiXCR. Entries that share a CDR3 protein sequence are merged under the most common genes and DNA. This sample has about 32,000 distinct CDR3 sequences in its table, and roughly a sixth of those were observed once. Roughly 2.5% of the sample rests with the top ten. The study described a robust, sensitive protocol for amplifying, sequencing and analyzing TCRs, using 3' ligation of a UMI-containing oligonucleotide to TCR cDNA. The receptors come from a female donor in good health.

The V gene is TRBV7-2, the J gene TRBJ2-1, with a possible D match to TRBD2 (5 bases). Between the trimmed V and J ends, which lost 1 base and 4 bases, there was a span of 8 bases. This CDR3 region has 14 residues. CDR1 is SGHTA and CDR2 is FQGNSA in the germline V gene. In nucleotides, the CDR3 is TGTGCCAGCAGCTTAGGTAGCGAATACAATGAGCAGTTCTTC. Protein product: CASSLGSEYNEQFF.

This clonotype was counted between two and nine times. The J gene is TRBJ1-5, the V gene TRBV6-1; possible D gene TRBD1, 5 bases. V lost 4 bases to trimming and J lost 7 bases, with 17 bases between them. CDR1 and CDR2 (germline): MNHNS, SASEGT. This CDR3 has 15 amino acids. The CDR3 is CASSGPGLGVQPQHF. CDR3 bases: TGTGCCAGCAGTGGGCCGGGTCTAGGGGTGCAGCCCCAGCATTTT.

CDR3 coding DNA: TGTGCCAGCAGCTTGGTTGGGCAGAACACCGGGGAGCTGTTTTTT. This gives the protein CASSLVGQNTGELFF. The V and J genes are TRBV5-5 and TRBJ2-2; D remains unclear. V was shortened by 0 bases and J by 1 base, with 7 bases between the two germline ends. The CDR3 spans 15 residues. The V gene's germline CDR1 is SGHKS and CDR2 YYEKEE (reference sequence).

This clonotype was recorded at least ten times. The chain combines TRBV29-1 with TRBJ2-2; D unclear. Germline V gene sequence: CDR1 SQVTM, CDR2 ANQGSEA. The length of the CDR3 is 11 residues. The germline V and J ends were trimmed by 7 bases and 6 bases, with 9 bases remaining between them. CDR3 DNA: TGCAGCGGGGGTAGGGCCGGGGAGCTGTTTTTT. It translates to CSGGRAGELFF.

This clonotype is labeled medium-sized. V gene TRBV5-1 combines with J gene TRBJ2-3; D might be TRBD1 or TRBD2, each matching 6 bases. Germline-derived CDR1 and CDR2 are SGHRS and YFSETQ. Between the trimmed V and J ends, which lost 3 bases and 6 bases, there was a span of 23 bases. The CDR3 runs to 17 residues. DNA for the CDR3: TGCGCCAGCAGCTCCAAGTCAGGAGGGGGAAGCAAGGATACGCAGTATTTT. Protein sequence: CASSSKSGGGSKDTQYF.

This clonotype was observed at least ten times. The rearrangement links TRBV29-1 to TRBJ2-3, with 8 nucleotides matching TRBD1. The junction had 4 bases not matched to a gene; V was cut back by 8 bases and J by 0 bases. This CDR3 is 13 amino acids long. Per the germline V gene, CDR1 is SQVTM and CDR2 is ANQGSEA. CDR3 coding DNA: TGCAGCCTCCGGGACAGGAGCACAGATACGCAGTATTTT. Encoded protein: CSLRDRSTDTQYF.

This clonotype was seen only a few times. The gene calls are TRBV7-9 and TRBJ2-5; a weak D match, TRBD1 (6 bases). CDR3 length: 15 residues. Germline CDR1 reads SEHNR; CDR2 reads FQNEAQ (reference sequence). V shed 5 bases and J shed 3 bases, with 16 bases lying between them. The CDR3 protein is CASSPNLDSKETQYF. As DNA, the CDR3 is TGTGCCAGCAGCCCAAACTTGGACAGCAAAGAGACCCAGTACTTC.

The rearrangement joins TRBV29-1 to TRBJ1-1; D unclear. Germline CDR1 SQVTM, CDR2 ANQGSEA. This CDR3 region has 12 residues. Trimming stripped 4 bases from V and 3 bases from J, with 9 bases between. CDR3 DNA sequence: TGCAGCGTTGCGGGGTATGACACTGAAGCTTTCTTT. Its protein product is CSVAGYDTEAFF.

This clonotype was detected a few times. The CDR3 region is CATSRGQGLNYEQYF. CDR3 coding DNA: TGTGCCACCAGCAGAGGACAGGGCCTAAACTACGAGCAGTACTTC. The chain is built from TRBV15 and TRBJ2-7; TRBD1 aligns across 7 bases. V was pared by 1 base and J by 3 bases, with 6 bases of the junction left unmatched. Germline assignment: CDR1 LNHNV and CDR2 YYDKDF (reference sequence). CDR3 size: 15 residues. The full variable domain, rest sourced from reference TRBV15 and TRBJ2-7, is DAMVIQNPRYQVTQFGKPVTLSCSQTLNHNVMYWYQQKSSQAPKLLFHYYDKDFNNEADTPDNFQSRRPNTSFCFLDIRSPGLGDTAMYLCATSRGQGLNYEQYFGPGTRLTVT.

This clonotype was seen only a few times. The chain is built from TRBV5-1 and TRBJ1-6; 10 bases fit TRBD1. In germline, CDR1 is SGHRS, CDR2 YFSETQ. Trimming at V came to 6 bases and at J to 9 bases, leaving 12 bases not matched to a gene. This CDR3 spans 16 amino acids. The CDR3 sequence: CASKLGTGDYGSPLHF. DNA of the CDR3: TGCGCCAGCAAATTAGGGACAGGGGATTATGGTTCACCCCTCCACTTT.

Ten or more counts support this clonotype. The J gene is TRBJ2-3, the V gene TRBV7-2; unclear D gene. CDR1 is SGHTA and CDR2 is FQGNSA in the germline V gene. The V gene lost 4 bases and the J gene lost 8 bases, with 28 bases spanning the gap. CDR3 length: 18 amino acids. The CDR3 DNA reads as TGTGCCAGCAGCTCCGTCTTGGTGGGCCGGCAGATGGAGATTACGCAGTATTTT. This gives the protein CASSSVLVGRQMEITQYF.

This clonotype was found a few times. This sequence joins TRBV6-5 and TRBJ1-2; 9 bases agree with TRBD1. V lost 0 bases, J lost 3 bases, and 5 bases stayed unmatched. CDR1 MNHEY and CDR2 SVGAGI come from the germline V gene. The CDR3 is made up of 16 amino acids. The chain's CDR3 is CASSYSMGTGHYGYTF. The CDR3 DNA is TGTGCCAGCAGTTACTCGATGGGGACAGGGCACTATGGCTACACCTTC.

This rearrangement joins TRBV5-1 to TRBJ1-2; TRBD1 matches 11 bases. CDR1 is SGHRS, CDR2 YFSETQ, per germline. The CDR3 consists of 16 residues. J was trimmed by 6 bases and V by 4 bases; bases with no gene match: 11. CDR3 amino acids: CASSADRGLAQDGYTF. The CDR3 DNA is TGCGCCAGCAGCGCGGACAGGGGGCTTGCTCAGGATGGCTACACCTTC.

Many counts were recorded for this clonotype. The CDR3 sequence: CATSSTGGPGEQFF. Here the CDR3 DNA reads TGTGCCACCAGCAGTACAGGGGGGCCGGGTGAGCAGTTCTTC. V and J are TRBV15 and TRBJ2-1, with 8 bases matching TRBD1. Germline values: CDR1 LNHNV, CDR2 YYDKDF (reference sequence). The CDR3 sequence is 14 residues long. Unmatched junction bases numbered 7, after V lost 3 bases and J lost 9 bases.

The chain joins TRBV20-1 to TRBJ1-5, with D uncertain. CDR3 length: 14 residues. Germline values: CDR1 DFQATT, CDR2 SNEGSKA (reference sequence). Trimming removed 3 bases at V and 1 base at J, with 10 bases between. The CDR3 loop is CSASADGSNQPQHF. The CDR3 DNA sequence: TGCAGTGCTAGCGCCGACGGCAGCAATCAGCCCCAGCATTTT.

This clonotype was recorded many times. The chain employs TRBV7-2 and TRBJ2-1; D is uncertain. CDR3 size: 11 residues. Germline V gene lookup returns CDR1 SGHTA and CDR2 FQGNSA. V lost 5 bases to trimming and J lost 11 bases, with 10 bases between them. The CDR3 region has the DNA TGTGCCAGCAGCACCGGACGAAAGCAGTTCTTC. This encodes CASSTGRKQFF.

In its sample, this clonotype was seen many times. The CDR3 nucleotides are TGTGCCAGCAGTTACGGCTCAATGGGCACTGAAGCTTTCTTT. It specifies CASSYGSMGTEAFF. The chain uses TRBV6-5 and TRBJ1-1; D is undetermined. The CDR3 extends over 14 amino acids. Looked up from germline, CDR1 is MNHEY and CDR2 is SVGAGI. Trimming left V 2 bases short and J 4 bases short, with 11 bases between.

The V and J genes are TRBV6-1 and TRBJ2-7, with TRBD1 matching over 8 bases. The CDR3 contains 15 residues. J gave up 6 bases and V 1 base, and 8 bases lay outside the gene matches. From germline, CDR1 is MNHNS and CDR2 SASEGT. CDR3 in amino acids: CASSEGTGTWLEQYF. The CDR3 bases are TGTGCCAGCAGTGAAGGGACAGGGACCTGGCTCGAGCAGTACTTC.

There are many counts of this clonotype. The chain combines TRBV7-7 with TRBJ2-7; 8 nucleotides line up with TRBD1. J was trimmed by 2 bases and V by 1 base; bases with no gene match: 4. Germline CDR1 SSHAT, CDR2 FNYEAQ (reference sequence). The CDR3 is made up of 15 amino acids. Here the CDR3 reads CASSLGTGLAYEQYF. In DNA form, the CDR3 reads TGTGCCAGCAGCTTAGGGACAGGGCTTGCCTACGAGCAGTACTTC.

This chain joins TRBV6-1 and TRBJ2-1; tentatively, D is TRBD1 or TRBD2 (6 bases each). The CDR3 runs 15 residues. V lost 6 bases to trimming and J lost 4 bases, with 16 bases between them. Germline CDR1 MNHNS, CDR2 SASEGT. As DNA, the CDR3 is TGTGCCAGCAGACTAAAGGGGGGACGATACAATGAGCAGTTCTTC. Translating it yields CASRLKGGRYNEQFF.

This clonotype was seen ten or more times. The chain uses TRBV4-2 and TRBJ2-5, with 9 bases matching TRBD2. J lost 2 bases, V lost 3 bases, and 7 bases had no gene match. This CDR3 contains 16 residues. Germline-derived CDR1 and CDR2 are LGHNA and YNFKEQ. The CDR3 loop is CASSQEGTSRQETQYF. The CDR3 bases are TGTGCCAGCAGCCAGGAAGGGACTAGCAGGCAAGAGACCCAGTACTTC.

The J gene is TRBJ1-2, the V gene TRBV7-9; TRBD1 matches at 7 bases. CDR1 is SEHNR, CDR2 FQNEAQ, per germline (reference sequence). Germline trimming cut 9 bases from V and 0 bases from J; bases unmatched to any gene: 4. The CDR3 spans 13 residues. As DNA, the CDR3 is TGTGCCAGTGGGACAGACCCTAACTATGGCTACACCTTC. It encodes CASGTDPNYGYTF. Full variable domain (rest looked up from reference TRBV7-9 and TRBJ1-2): DTGVSQNPRHKITKRGQNVTFRCDPISEHNRLYWYRQTLGQGPEFLTYFQNEAQLEKSRLLSDRFSAERPKGSFSTLEIQRTEQGDSAMYLCASGTDPNYGYTFGSGTRLTVV.

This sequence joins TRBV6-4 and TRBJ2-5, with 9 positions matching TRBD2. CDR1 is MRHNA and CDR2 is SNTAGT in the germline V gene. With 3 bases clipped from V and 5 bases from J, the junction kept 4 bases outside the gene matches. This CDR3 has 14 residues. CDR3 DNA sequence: TGTGCCAGCAGTGAGCGGGGGGGCTTTGAGACCCAGTACTTC. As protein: CASSERGGFETQYF.

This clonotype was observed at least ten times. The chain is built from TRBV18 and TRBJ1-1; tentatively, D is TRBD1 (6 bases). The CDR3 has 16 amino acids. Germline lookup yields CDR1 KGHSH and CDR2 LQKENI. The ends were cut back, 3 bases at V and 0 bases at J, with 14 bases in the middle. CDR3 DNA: TGTGCCAGCTCACCGACCATCGGACAGCTGAACACTGAAGCTTTCTTT. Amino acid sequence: CASSPTIGQLNTEAFF. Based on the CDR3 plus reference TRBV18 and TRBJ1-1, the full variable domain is NAGVMQNPRHLVRRRGQEARLRCSPMKGHSHVYWYRQLPEEGLKFMVYLQKENIIDESGMPKERFSAEFPKEGPSILRIQQVVRGDSAAYFCASSPTIGQLNTEAFFGQGTRLTVV.

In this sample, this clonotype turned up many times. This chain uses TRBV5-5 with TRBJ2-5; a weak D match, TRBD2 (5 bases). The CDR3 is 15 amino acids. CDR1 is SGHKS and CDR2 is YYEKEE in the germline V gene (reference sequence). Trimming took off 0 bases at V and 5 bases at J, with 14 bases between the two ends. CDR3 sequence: CASSLAPPRAETQYF. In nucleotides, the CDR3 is TGTGCCAGCAGCTTGGCCCCCCCGAGGGCCGAGACCCAGTACTTC.

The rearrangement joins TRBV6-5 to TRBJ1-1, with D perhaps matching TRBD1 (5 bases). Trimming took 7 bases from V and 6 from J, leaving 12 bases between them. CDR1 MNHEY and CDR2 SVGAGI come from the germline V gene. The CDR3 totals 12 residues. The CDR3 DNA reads TGTGCCAGCACCCGTGGGGGGGCTGAAGCTTTCTTT. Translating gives CASTRGGAEAFF.

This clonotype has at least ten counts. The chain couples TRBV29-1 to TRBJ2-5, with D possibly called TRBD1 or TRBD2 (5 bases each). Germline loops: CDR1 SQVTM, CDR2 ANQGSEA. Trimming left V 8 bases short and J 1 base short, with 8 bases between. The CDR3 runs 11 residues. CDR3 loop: CSSGAQETQYF. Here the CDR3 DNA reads TGCAGCTCCGGGGCCCAAGAGACCCAGTACTTC.